The clone carrying this TCR beta chain appeared a few times. This sample is drawn from a study of blood T cell repertoires in COVID-19. On the study more broadly: The cDNA or gDNA used as material had been derived from T cells, B-cell-depleted T cells, or PBMCs.

Original methodology: Quantification of nucleated cells was approximated via reference gene primer amplification. Sequenced by immunoSEQ multiplex PCR; TCRdb stores in-frame clones only, minus some. The D gene and trimming were derived from the DNA, and the V and J assignments and clone size from that table. The repertoire holds hundreds of thousands of clones, with over 65% as singletons. From germline, CDR1 is LNHDA and CDR2 SQIVND (reference sequence). The length of the CDR3 is 13 residues. The receptor was isolated from a woman older than 75 with acute or convalescent COVID-19. V is TRBV19 and J is TRBJ1-1; 7 positions agree with TRBD1. The sequencing sample was made of peripheral blood. CDR3 amino acids: CPPRGRGHTEAFF. The CDR3 bases are TGTCCACCCCGGGGTAGGGGGCACACTGAAGCTTTCTTT.